The sequence of this T cell receptor beta chain was determined in a study of blood T cell repertoires in COVID-19. Study as a whole: Italy, Spain and the United States were the sources of the convalescent and acute COVID-19 samples. T cells, B-cell-depleted T cells, or PBMCs supplied cDNA or gDNA.

Methods used by the authors: Amplification from reference gene primers served as the basis for estimated nucleated cell counts. Method: immunoSEQ multiplex PCR; TCRdb's copy keeps in-frame clones and lacks some. The D gene and trimming were derived from the DNA, and the V and J assignments and clone size from that table. The sample contains 60,000 to 80,000 clones, 70% to 90% of which appear only once. This CDR3 comprises 17 residues. Germline V CDR1 and CDR2: SNHLY, FYNNEI. V was trimmed by 3 bases and J by 3 bases, leaving 20 bases between them. The sample was peripheral blood. The origin of this receptor is a human donor in a cohort sampled during active COVID-19. The chain carries TRBV2 and TRBJ1-2, with D possibly TRBD1 on 6 matching bases. CDR3 protein: CASSESGATGRDYGYTF. The CDR3 region has the DNA TGTGCCAGCAGTGAGTCAGGGGCCACAGGGAGAGACTATGGCTACACCTTC.